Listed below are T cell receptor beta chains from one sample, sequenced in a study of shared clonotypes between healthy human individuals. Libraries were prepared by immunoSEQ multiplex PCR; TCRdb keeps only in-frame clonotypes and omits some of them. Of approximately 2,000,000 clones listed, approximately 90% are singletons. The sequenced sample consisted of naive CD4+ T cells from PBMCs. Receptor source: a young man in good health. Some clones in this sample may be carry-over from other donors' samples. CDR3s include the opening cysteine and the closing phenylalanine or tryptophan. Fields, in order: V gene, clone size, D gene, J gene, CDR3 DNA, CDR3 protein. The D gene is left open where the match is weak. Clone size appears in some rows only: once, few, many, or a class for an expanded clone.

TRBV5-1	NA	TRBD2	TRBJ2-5	TGCGCCAGCACGGGGGGACTCCAAGAGACCCAGTACTTC	CASTGGLQETQYF
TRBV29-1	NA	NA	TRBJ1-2	TGCAGCGTTGTATCAGGGGCGGATGGCTACACCTTC	CSVVSGADGYTF
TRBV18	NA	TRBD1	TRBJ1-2	TGTGCCAGCGAAGACAGGGTTGGTGGCTACACCTTC	CASEDRVGGYTF
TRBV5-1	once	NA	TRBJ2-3	TGCGCCAGCAGCTTGGAGCGGGGCACAGATACGCAGTATTTT	CASSLERGTDTQYF
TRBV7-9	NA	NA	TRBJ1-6	TGTGCCAGCAGCTTGAACTCCCTAGGCTCACCCCTCCACTTT	CASSLNSLGSPLHF
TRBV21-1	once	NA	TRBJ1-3	TGTGCCAGCAGCAGACCCTGTTTAGGCGTCAAGAAGATCTCTGGAAACACCATATATTTT	CASSRPCLGVKKISGNTIYF
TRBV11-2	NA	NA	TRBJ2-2	TGTGCCAGCACCTCGGTTAAGGGGCCCCTCGGCGGGGAGCTGTTTTTT	CASTSVKGPLGGELFF
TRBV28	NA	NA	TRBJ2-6	TGTGCCAGCAGTTCGGTCCCAGGGGTCTCTGGGGCCAACGTCCTGACTTTC	CASSSVPGVSGANVLTF
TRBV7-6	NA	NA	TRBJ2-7	TGTGCCAGCAGCTTAAGGCAAGGGGGTCAAACCTACGAGCAGTACTTC	CASSLRQGGQTYEQYF
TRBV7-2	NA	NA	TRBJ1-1	TGTGCCAGCAGCTTGAGGGGGGGTCAAAACACTGAAGCTTTCTTT	CASSLRGGQNTEAFF
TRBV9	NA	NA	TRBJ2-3	TGTGCCAGCACGCGTAGCGACACCAGGTTCGGAGATACGCAGTATTTT	CASTRSDTRFGDTQYF